This T cell receptor beta chain was observed in a study of blood T cell repertoires in COVID-19. This clone was recorded once. Living in under 30 US areas, the participants were between about 18 and 100 years of age. Only in-frame clones appear in the TCRdb table, and some are missing; sequencing was by immunoSEQ multiplex PCR. The repertoire consists of a few hundred thousand clones, with around 84% occurring once and the leading ten covering about 6.6%. CDR1 is SEHNR and CDR2 is FQNEAQ in the germline V gene (reference sequence). The CDR3 sequence is 16 residues long. The V segment lost 4 bases and the J segment 15 bases; nucleotides outside the gene matches: 18.

This chain links TRBV7-9 with TRBJ1-6; 7 bases are a match to TRBD1. Sample: PBMCs or T cells enriched from blood (not recorded which). This clonotype originated in a woman in her thirties or forties who had recovered from COVID-19. The CDR3 DNA reads TGTGCCAGCAGCTCACGGGGTTACAGGGGAGTTGGCGTCCTCCACTTT. Translated, it gives CASSSRGYRGVGVLHF.